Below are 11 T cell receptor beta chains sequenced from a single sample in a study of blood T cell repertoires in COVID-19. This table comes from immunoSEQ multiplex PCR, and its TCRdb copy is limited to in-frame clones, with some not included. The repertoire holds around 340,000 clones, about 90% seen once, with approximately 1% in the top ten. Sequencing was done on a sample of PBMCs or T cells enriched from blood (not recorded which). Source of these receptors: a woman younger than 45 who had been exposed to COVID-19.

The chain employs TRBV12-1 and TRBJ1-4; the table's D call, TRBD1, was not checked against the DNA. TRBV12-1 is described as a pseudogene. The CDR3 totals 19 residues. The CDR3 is CASSPPPLGGSATNEKLFF. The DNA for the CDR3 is TGTGCCAGCTCCCCCCCACCGTTAGGGGGCTCCGCAACTAATGAAAAACTGTTTTTT.

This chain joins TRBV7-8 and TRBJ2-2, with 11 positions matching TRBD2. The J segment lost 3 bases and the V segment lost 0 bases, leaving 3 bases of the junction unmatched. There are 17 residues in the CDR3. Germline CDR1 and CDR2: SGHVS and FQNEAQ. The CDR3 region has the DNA TGTGCCAGCAGCTTAGCGACACTAGCGGGGGACACCGGGGAGCTGTTTTTT. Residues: CASSLATLAGDTGELFF.

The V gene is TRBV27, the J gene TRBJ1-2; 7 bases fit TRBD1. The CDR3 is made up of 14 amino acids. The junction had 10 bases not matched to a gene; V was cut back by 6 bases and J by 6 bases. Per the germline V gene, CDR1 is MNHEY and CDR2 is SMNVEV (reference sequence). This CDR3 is CASSLQGQGNGYTF. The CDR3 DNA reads TGTGCCAGCAGCCTACAGGGGCAGGGAAATGGCTACACCTTC.

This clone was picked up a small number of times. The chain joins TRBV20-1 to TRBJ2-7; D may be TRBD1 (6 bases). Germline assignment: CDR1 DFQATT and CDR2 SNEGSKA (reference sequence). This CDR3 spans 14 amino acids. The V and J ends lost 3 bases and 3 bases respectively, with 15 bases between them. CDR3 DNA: TGCAGTGCTAGTGGACAGTCCCTTCTCTACGAGCAGTACTTC. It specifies CSASGQSLLYEQYF.

CDR3 DNA: TGCGCCAGCAGCTGGGAACTAGCGGGAGGCAACAATGAGCAGTTCTTC. Encoded protein: CASSWELAGGNNEQFF. The gene calls are TRBV5-1 and TRBJ2-1; the match to TRBD2 covers 12 bases. Germline assignment: CDR1 SGHRS and CDR2 YFSETQ. J lost 5 bases, V lost 3 bases, and 6 bases had no gene match. This CDR3 has 16 residues.

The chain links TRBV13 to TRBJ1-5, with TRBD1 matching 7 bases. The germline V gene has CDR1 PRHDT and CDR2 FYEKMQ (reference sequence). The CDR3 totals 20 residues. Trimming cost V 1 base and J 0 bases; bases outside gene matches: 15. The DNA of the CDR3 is TGTGCCAGCAGCTTAGCGACAGGGAACGGGGAAGGCTATAGCAATCAGCCCCAGCATTTT. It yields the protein CASSLATGNGEGYSNQPQHF.

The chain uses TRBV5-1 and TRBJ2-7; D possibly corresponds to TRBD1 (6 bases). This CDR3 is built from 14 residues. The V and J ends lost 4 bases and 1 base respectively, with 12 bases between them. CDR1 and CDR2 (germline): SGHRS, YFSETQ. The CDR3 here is CASSVGALSYEQYF. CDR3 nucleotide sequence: TGCGCCAGCAGCGTGGGGGCACTTTCCTACGAGCAGTACTTC.

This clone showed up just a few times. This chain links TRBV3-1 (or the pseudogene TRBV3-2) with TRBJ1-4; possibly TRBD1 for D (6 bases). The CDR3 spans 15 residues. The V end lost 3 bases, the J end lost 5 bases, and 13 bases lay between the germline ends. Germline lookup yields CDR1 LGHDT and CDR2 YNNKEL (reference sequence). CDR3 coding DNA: TGTGCCAGCAGCCAGCGAACAGGGTTGAATGAAAAACTGTTTTTT. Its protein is CASSQRTGLNEKLFF.

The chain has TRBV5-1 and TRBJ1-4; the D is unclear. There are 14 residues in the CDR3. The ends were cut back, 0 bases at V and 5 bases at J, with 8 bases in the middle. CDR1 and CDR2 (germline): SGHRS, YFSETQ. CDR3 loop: CASSLVPGNEKLFF. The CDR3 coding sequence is TGCGCCAGCAGCTTGGTTCCCGGGAATGAAAAACTGTTTTTT.

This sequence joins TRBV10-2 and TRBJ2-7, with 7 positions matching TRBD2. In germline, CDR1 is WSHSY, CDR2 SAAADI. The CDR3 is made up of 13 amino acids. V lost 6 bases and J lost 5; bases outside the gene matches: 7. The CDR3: CASSTGRLDEQYF. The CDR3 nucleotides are TGCGCCAGCAGCACCGGGAGGTTGGACGAGCAGTACTTC.

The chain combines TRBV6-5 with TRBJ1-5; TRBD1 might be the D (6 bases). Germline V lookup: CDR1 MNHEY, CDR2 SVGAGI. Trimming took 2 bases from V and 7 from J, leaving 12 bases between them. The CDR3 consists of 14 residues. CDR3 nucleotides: TGTGCCAGCAGTTACGGTCGGACAGTCCAGCCCCAGCATTTT. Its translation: CASSYGRTVQPQHF.